This entry is about one T cell receptor (beta chain). Germline-derived CDR1 and CDR2 are KGHSH and LQKENI. The CDR3 contains 16 residues. V trimming: 0 bases; J trimming: 7 bases; junction bases outside the gene matches: 8. Original data processing: For nucleated cells, counts were estimated from reference gene primer amplification. Clones were sequenced by immunoSEQ multiplex PCR, and TCRdb holds only the in-frame ones, with some missing. Clonal size and the V and J genes are those of that table, whereas D and trimming came from the DNA. There are 370,000 or so clones in the sample; approximately 87% occur only once, and 1% to 1.5% lies in the top ten. This sample is drawn from a study of blood T cell repertoires in COVID-19. The overall study: PBMCs, B-cell-depleted T cells, or T cells were the source of the cDNA or gDNA that made up the material.

Study members were between about 18 and 100 years old and lived in 20 to 30 US regions. In Cohort 3, a recovered donor had either two negative PCRs, clearance, or symptom resolution. This sequence was found in a man aged 30 to 45 who had recovered from COVID-19. The V and J genes are TRBV18 and TRBJ2-2, with 7 nucleotides matching TRBD1. The sequenced sample consisted of PBMCs or T cells enriched from blood (not recorded which). CDR3 DNA: TGTGCCAGCTCACCACCTACAGGGGCGCGAAGCGGGGAGCTGTTTTTT. This gives the protein CASSPPTGARSGELFF.